This T cell receptor beta chain emerged from a study of T cell responses to AZD1222 COVID-19 vaccine. The CDR3 totals 13 residues. Germline CDR1 MDHEN, CDR2 SYDVKM. The V end was cut by 4 bases, the J end by 5 bases, with 11 bases between. TCRdb's copy holds only in-frame clones and misses some; the assay was immunoSEQ multiplex PCR. The table shows 140,000 to 150,000 clones, with 86% occurring only once. Sample: peripheral blood, taken 28 days after the second AZD1222 dose. The chain uses TRBV28 and TRBJ1-1, with D possibly TRBD1 on 5 matching bases. The receptor was isolated from an adult who received the AZD1222 COVID-19 vaccine. The CDR3 coding sequence is TGTGCCAGCAGTTCGCCAGGGAGGACTGAAGCTTTCTTT. Its translation is CASSSPGRTEAFF.